The T cell receptor (beta chain) described here comes from a study of blood T cell repertoires in COVID-19. Assay: immunoSEQ multiplex PCR; the TCRdb copy retains only in-frame clones and omits some. The table shows around 370,000 clones, with 90% occurring only once. The germline V and J ends were trimmed by 1 base and 7 bases, with 11 bases remaining between them. Germline CDR1 is GTSNPN and CDR2 is SVGIG (reference sequence). The CDR3 is 13 amino acids. Input material: peripheral blood. The receptor's source is a man between 18 and 29 years old with active or convalescent COVID-19. The chain uses TRBV30 and TRBJ1-3; maybe TRBD1 (5 bases). CDR3 protein: CAWSGGRRNTIYF. The CDR3 region has the DNA TGTGCCTGGAGTGGGGGCAGGCGGAACACCATATATTTT.